The 25 T cell receptor beta chains given below trace back to one sample, sequenced in a study of blood T cell repertoires in COVID-19. The method was immunoSEQ multiplex PCR; TCRdb's version includes in-frame clones alone and lacks a portion of them. The sample contains about 170,000 clones, roughly 84% of which appear only once. The specimen sequenced was peripheral blood. The receptors derive from a human donor with acute or convalescent COVID-19. The donor label of this sample is uncertain.

The chain is built from TRBV6-2 or TRBV6-3 and TRBJ2-4; perhaps TRBD1 as D (5 bases). The CDR3 has 14 amino acids. V was shortened by 5 bases and J by 9 bases, with 17 bases between the two germline ends. CDR1 and CDR2 from the germline V gene are MNHEY and SVGEGT. In DNA form, the CDR3 reads TGTGCCAGCAGTCCGACCTCCCAGGGCCGCATTCAGTACTTC. It codes for CASSPTSQGRIQYF.

The V gene is TRBV19, the J gene TRBJ1-6; 8 bases are shared with TRBD1. This CDR3 comprises 16 residues. Germline V gives CDR1 LNHDA, CDR2 SQIVND (reference sequence). The trim removed 4 bases at V and 5 bases at J, leaving 7 bases unmatched. The CDR3 sequence: CASSTPLGQDNSPLHF. In DNA form, the CDR3 reads TGTGCCAGTAGTACCCCCTTGGGACAGGATAATTCACCCCTCCACTTT. The full variable domain, in which reference TRBV19 and TRBJ1-6 provide the parts outside the CDR3, is DGGITQSPKYLFRKEGQNVTLSCEQNLNHDAMYWYRQDPGQGLRLIYYSQIVNDFQKGDIAEGYSVSREKKESFPLTVTSAQKNPTAFYLCASSTPLGQDNSPLHFGNGTRLTVT.

V is TRBV5-8 and J is TRBJ2-7; unclear D gene. The V gene's germline CDR1 is SGHTS and CDR2 YDEGEE. The CDR3 runs 12 residues. Trimming removed 1 base at V and 3 bases at J, with 5 bases between. CDR3 DNA: TGTGCCAGCAGCTTGACTCTCTACGAGCAGTACTTC. It specifies CASSLTLYEQYF.

The chain is built from TRBV11-2 and TRBJ1-1, with D uncertain. Trimming took 4 bases from V and 1 from J, leaving 7 bases between them. The CDR3 runs 13 residues. The germline V gene has CDR1 SGHAT and CDR2 FQNNGV. The CDR3 sequence is CASSSDRNTEAFF. The CDR3 nucleotides read TGTGCCAGCAGCTCAGACCGGAACACTGAAGCTTTCTTT.

The chain uses TRBV5-8 and TRBJ2-3; possible D gene TRBD1, 6 bases. This CDR3 is built from 17 residues. CDR1 and CDR2 (germline): SGHTS, YDEGEE. Trimming pared 3 bases from V and 4 bases from J, leaving 21 bases between. The CDR3 bases are TGTGCCAGCAGCTACAGGGTTCAATTAACTAGACCAGATACGCAGTATTTT. This codes for CASSYRVQLTRPDTQYF.

The rearrangement links TRBV28 to TRBJ2-3, with D maybe TRBD2 (5 bases). The germline CDR1 and CDR2 sequences are MDHEN and SYDVKM. The CDR3 is 12 amino acids. V was clipped by 2 bases and J by 8 bases, with 8 bases between them. CDR3 amino acids: CASSLIEGTQYF. CDR3 nucleotides: TGTGCCAGCAGTTTAATCGAGGGTACGCAGTATTTT.

This chain's CDR3 is CASSYAASGGNEQFF. For the CDR3, the DNA is TGTGCCAGCAGTTACGCGGCTAGCGGGGGGAATGAGCAGTTCTTC. The chain uses TRBV6-2 or TRBV6-3 and TRBJ2-1; 11 nucleotides match TRBD2. CDR3 length: 15 amino acids. Germline CDR1 MNHEY, CDR2 SVGEGT. With V trimmed by 2 bases and J by 7 bases, 4 bases remained unmatched.

The rearrangement uses TRBV13 and TRBJ1-3; D gene ambiguous. Between the trimmed V and J ends, which lost 4 bases and 4 bases, there was a span of 5 bases. The CDR3 is 12 amino acids. Germline V gene lookup returns CDR1 PRHDT and CDR2 FYEKMQ (reference sequence). This CDR3 is CASSSVGNTIYF. The CDR3 DNA follows: TGTGCCAGCAGCTCGGTCGGAAACACCATATATTTT.

The chain joins TRBV25-1 to TRBJ2-4; 7 nucleotides agree with TRBD1. Germline values: CDR1 MGHDK, CDR2 SYGVNS. V lost 5 bases, J lost 8 bases, and 9 bases stayed unmatched. The CDR3 sequence is 14 residues long. The CDR3 spells CASSTPGGTDIQYF. The CDR3 coding sequence is TGTGCCAGCAGTACTCCAGGGGGTACGGACATTCAGTACTTC.

The chain carries TRBV11-2 and TRBJ2-1; TRBD1 matches 7 bases. Losses at the gene ends were 5 bases for V and 7 bases for J; bases not matched to a gene: 11. Germline assignment: CDR1 SGHAT and CDR2 FQNNGV. CDR3 length: 15 residues. The chain's CDR3 is CASSATGLLGNEQFF. CDR3 coding DNA: TGTGCCAGCAGCGCGACAGGGTTGTTGGGGAATGAGCAGTTCTTC.

This clone has a single count. The chain carries TRBV9 and TRBJ1-2; 9 nucleotides match TRBD1. CDR3 length: 13 residues. CDR1 is SGDLS, CDR2 YYNGEE, per germline. V shed 4 bases and J 6 bases; nucleotides not matched to a gene: 4. CDR3 bases: TGTGCCAGCAGCCCCTGGACAGGGGATGGCTACACCTTC. Protein: CASSPWTGDGYTF.

Regarding this clone: The sample has other DNA sequences that encode this CDR3 too. This chain connects TRBV2 to TRBJ2-5; 9 bases are shared with TRBD1. The CDR3 totals 14 residues. Germline lookup yields CDR1 SNHLY and CDR2 FYNNEI. V trimming: 6 bases; J trimming: 2 bases; junction bases outside the gene matches: 4. CDR3 DNA sequence: TGTGCCAGCAGCGCGGACAGGGGACAAGAGACCCAGTACTTC. Its translation is CASSADRGQETQYF.

The rearrangement uses TRBV28 and TRBJ2-1; 12 bases match TRBD2. Germline V gene data show CDR1 as MDHEN and CDR2 as SYDVKM. The CDR3 consists of 15 residues. J lost 6 bases, V lost 5 bases, and 5 bases had no gene match. The CDR3: CASSPSGREPNEQFF. The CDR3 DNA sequence: TGTGCCAGCAGTCCTAGCGGGAGGGAACCCAATGAGCAGTTCTTC.

The J gene is TRBJ1-1, the V gene TRBV6-6; D gene ambiguous. The CDR3 loop spans 12 amino acids. Germline V gene lookup returns CDR1 MNHNY and CDR2 SVGAGI (reference sequence). With 6 bases removed from V and 5 bases from J, the gap between germline ends came to 10 bases. CDR3 coding DNA: TGTGCCAGCAGGGAGGGTAGTACTGAAGCTTTCTTT. It translates to CASREGSTEAFF.

The chain is built from TRBV7-2 and TRBJ2-2; 10 nucleotides line up with TRBD2. Trimming cost V 2 bases and J 5 bases; bases outside gene matches: 8. This CDR3 has 17 amino acids. CDR1 is SGHTA and CDR2 is FQGNSA in the germline V gene. The CDR3 reads CASSLRTSGWRTGELFF. Here the CDR3 DNA reads TGTGCCAGCAGCTTAAGGACTAGCGGATGGCGGACCGGGGAGCTGTTTTTT.

The chain employs TRBV3-1 (or the pseudogene TRBV3-2) and TRBJ2-3; the match to TRBD1 covers 11 bases. CDR3 length: 14 residues. Germline CDR1 and CDR2: LGHDT and YNNKEL (reference sequence). V shed 4 bases and J 4 bases; nucleotides not matched to a gene: 1. The CDR3 is CASSRDRGSDTQYF. The DNA for the CDR3 is TGTGCCAGCAGCCGGGACAGGGGGTCAGATACGCAGTATTTT.

The gene calls are TRBV6-5 and TRBJ2-1; D remains unclear. CDR1 MNHEY and CDR2 SVGAGI come from the germline V gene. This CDR3 is built from 15 residues. Trimming took off 7 bases at V and 0 bases at J, with 13 bases between the two ends. CDR3 in DNA: TGTGCCAGCACCGCTGGAGTCGACTCCTACAATGAGCAGTTCTTC. It translates to CASTAGVDSYNEQFF.

V and J are TRBV19 and TRBJ2-3; 10 bases align to TRBD1. The CDR3 consists of 15 residues. CDR1 LNHDA and CDR2 SQIVND come from the germline V gene (reference sequence). The J segment lost 4 bases and the V segment lost 10 bases, leaving 11 bases of the junction unmatched. This CDR3 reads CAIGIRDRGSDTQYF. DNA for the CDR3: TGTGCCATCGGAATCCGGGACAGGGGATCAGATACGCAGTATTTT.

The J gene is TRBJ2-5, the V gene TRBV3-1 (or the pseudogene TRBV3-2); 7 positions agree with TRBD2. This CDR3 is built from 14 residues. J lost 8 bases, V lost 2 bases, and 8 bases had no gene match. CDR1 is LGHDT and CDR2 is YNNKEL in the germline V gene (reference sequence). DNA for the CDR3: TGTGCCAGCAGCCAAATTACTAGCGTGCGAACCCAGTACTTC. It encodes CASSQITSVRTQYF.

CDR3 DNA sequence: TGCGCCAGCAGCTGGGAGCGGGGGGGCCGTAATGAGCAGTTCTTC. Its translation is CASSWERGGRNEQFF. The chain couples TRBV10-2 to TRBJ2-1, with 10 positions matching TRBD2. The CDR3 is 15 residues long. CDR1 is WSHSY and CDR2 is SAAADI in the germline V gene. Germline trimming cut 6 bases from V and 7 bases from J; bases unmatched to any gene: 9.

The genes are TRBV19 and TRBJ2-7; 8 nucleotides line up with TRBD2. The germline V gene has CDR1 LNHDA and CDR2 SQIVND (reference sequence). J was trimmed by 1 base and V by 9 bases; bases with no gene match: 11. This CDR3 comprises 15 residues. For the CDR3, the DNA is TGTGCCAGCCGGGGGGGGGCCCCGTTTTCCTACGAGCAGTACTTC. This sequence encodes CASRGGAPFSYEQYF. The full variable domain, with the rest looked up from reference TRBV19 and TRBJ2-7, is DGGITQSPKYLFRKEGQNVTLSCEQNLNHDAMYWYRQDPGQGLRLIYYSQIVNDFQKGDIAEGYSVSREKKESFPLTVTSAQKNPTAFYLCASRGGAPFSYEQYFGPGTRLTVT.

The rearrangement joins TRBV19 to TRBJ1-5; 12 nucleotides align to TRBD1. With 1 base clipped from V and 7 bases from J, the junction kept 14 bases outside the gene matches. The germline V gene has CDR1 LNHDA and CDR2 SQIVND (reference sequence). CDR3 length: 19 residues. The CDR3 region is CASSIARNSGTGGSQPQHF. CDR3 nucleotide sequence: TGTGCCAGTAGTATAGCTAGGAACTCCGGGACAGGGGGCTCCCAGCCCCAGCATTTT.

This clone was counted only a few times. J is TRBJ2-5 and V is TRBV9, with TRBD2 matching over 8 bases. CDR3 length: 14 amino acids. J gave up 5 bases and V 3 bases, and 6 bases lay outside the gene matches. Germline CDR1 is SGDLS and CDR2 is YYNGEE. CDR3 sequence: CASSGGTSRETQYF. CDR3 nucleotide sequence: TGTGCCAGCAGCGGGGGGACTAGTCGGGAGACCCAGTACTTC. The variable domain in full, with the rest retrieved from reference TRBV9 and TRBJ2-5, is DSGVTQTPKHLITATGQRVTLRCSPRSGDLSVYWYQQSLDQGLQFLIQYYNGEERAKGNILERFSAQQFPDLHSELNLSSLELGDSALYFCASSGGTSRETQYFGPGTRLLVL.

This clone was counted only a few times. The chain links TRBV12-2 to TRBJ2-7; the table's TRBD1 call for D was not verified on the DNA. TRBV12-2 is a pseudogene segment. There are 15 residues in the CDR3. The CDR3 DNA reads TGTGCAAGTCGCTTAGCGAGGGCAGGGGCCTACGAGCAGTACTTC. Its translation: CASRLARAGAYEQYF.

The table lists this clone with a count of one. The chain joins TRBV6-2 or TRBV6-3 to TRBJ2-1; D is possibly TRBD1 (6 bases). V gave up 5 bases and J gave up 4 bases, with 15 bases separating them. Germline CDR1 is MNHEY and CDR2 is SVGEGT. The CDR3 totals 15 residues. Here the CDR3 reads CASSNPRQVYNEQFF. The CDR3 DNA sequence: TGTGCCAGCAGTAATCCTCGACAGGTATACAATGAGCAGTTCTTC.